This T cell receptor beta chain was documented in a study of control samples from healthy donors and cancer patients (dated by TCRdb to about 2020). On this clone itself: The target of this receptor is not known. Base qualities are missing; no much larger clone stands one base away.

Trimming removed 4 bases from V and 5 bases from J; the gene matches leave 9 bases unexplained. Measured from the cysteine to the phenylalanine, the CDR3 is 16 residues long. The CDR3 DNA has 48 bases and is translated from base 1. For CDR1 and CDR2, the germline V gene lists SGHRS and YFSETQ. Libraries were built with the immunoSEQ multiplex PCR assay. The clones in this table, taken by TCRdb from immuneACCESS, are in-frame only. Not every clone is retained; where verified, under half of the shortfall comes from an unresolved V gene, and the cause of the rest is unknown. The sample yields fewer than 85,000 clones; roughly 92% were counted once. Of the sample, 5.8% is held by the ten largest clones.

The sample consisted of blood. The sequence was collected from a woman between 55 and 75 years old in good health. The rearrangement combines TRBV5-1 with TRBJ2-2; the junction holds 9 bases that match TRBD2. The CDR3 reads CASSLQREAGTGELFF. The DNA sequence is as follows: TGCGCCAGCAGCCTGCAGCGGGAGGCAGGGACCGGGGAGCTGTTTTTT.